What follows are 4 T cell receptor beta chains derived from one specimen sequenced in a study of blood T cell repertoires in COVID-19. The table came from immunoSEQ multiplex PCR; TCRdb's copy has only in-frame clones and leaves some out. The sample lists around 220,000 clones, about 88% occurring once. Sequenced sample: peripheral blood. These receptors came from a woman aged 45 to 65 with COVID-19, enrolled during active disease.

The chain recombines TRBV10-3 with TRBJ1-4; D is perhaps TRBD1 (6 bases). CDR1 is ENHRY, CDR2 SYGVKD, per germline. CDR3 size: 16 residues. Trimming left V 3 bases short and J 3 bases short, with 14 bases between. The DNA of the CDR3 is TGTGCCATCAGTGACCCGGACAGAGTTTCTAATGAAAAACTGTTTTTT. It yields the protein CAISDPDRVSNEKLFF.

The chain combines TRBV3-1 (or the pseudogene TRBV3-2) with TRBJ1-6, with 7 bases fitting TRBD1. The CDR3 runs 15 residues. Germline lookup yields CDR1 LGHDT and CDR2 YNNKEL (reference sequence). Unmatched junction bases numbered 11, after V lost 5 bases and J lost 10 bases. CDR3 in amino acids: CASSENRGLISPLHF. The CDR3 DNA reads as TGTGCCAGCAGCGAGAACAGGGGCCTAATATCACCCCTCCACTTT.

This chain connects TRBV7-8 to TRBJ2-3, with D possibly being TRBD2 (6 bases). The CDR3 length is 14 residues. CDR1 and CDR2 (germline): SGHVS, FQNEAQ. Trimming removed 4 bases from V and 2 bases from J, with 10 bases in between. CDR3 protein: CASSYREYTDTQYF. The CDR3 DNA is TGTGCCAGCAGCTACCGGGAGTACACAGATACGCAGTATTTT. Full variable domain (rest looked up from reference TRBV7-8 and TRBJ2-3): GAGVSQSPRYKVAKRGQDVALRCDPISGHVSLFWYQQALGQGPEFLTYFQNEAQLDKSGLPSDRFFAERPEGSVSTLKIQRTQQEDSAVYLCASSYREYTDTQYFGPGTRLTVL.

V and J are TRBV5-1 and TRBJ2-1; D may be TRBD2 (5 bases). This CDR3 comprises 13 residues. Trimming cost V 2 bases and J 7 bases, with 10 bases left between them. Germline assignment: CDR1 SGHRS and CDR2 YFSETQ. The CDR3 sequence is CASSLGGLNEQFF. The CDR3, as DNA: TGCGCCAGCAGCTTAGGCGGGCTTAATGAGCAGTTCTTC.